The 13 T cell receptor beta chains reported below all come from one sample, sequenced in a study of T cells in Graves' hyperthyroidism and ophthalmopathy. Researchers took RNA transcripts and amplified the TCR beta CDR3 regions from them. First-round RT-PCR of the TCR CDR3 relied on the HTBI primer set. One entry per CDR3 protein, called by TCRdb with MiXCR from the multiplex PCR reads. There are approximately 520,000 distinct CDR3 sequences in the sample; around 21% occur only once, and 26% lies in the top ten. The sequencing input was blood. The source of these receptors is a man younger than 35 with Graves' hyperthyroidism.

In this sample, this clonotype turned up many times. This sequence joins TRBV6-1 and TRBJ1-1; weak D call: TRBD1 (6 bases). Trimming took 3 bases from V and 10 from J, leaving 12 bases between them. In germline, CDR1 is MNHNS, CDR2 SASEGT. The CDR3 has 12 amino acids. The CDR3 loop reads CASSDTGWAAFF. As DNA, the CDR3 is TGTGCCAGCAGTGACACAGGGTGGGCAGCTTTCTTT.

The V call is TRBV7-9, the J call TRBJ2-5; D is possibly TRBD2 (6 bases). The germline CDR1 and CDR2 sequences are SEHNR and FQNEAQ (reference sequence). Deletions cut 3 bases from V and 8 bases from J, with 16 bases between. This CDR3 is built from 14 residues. The CDR3 DNA follows: TGTGCCAGCAGCTTTGAGGGCGGGGACTCCACCCAGTACTTC. Translating it yields CASSFEGGDSTQYF.

There are many counts of this clonotype. The rearrangement uses TRBV19 and TRBJ1-2; D is unclear. Germline V gene sequence: CDR1 LNHDA, CDR2 SQIVND (reference sequence). There are 16 residues in the CDR3. V was shortened by 5 bases and J by 2 bases, with 18 bases between the two germline ends. DNA for the CDR3: TGTGCCAGTAGTGACCCCGCCCTGGACGGCAACTATGGCTACACCTTC. Protein: CASSDPALDGNYGYTF.

The table lists this clonotype with a few counts. The chain links TRBV20-1 to TRBJ1-6, with D tentatively TRBD1 (5 bases). Trimming took 2 bases from V and 8 from J, leaving 13 bases between them. CDR1 is DFQATT, CDR2 SNEGSKA, per germline (reference sequence). The CDR3 runs 14 residues. CDR3 DNA: TGCAGTGCTAGAATTCGGACACTAGATTCACCCCTCCACTTT. This gives the protein CSARIRTLDSPLHF.

This clonotype was found many times. DNA for the CDR3: TGTGCCAGCAGTGAACGGAGAAGTGAAGCTTTCTTT. It specifies CASSERRSEAFF. The chain joins TRBV2 to TRBJ1-1; D gene ambiguous. Germline V gene sequence: CDR1 SNHLY, CDR2 FYNNEI. Trimming took 2 bases from V and 7 from J, leaving 8 bases between them. CDR3 length: 12 residues.

V and J are TRBV19 and TRBJ1-1; possibly TRBD1 for D (6 bases). Trimming stripped 7 bases from V and 1 base from J, with 19 bases between. The germline V gene encodes CDR1 LNHDA and CDR2 SQIVND (reference sequence). The length of the CDR3 is 16 residues. The CDR3 protein is CASTLSGGAKNTEAFF. In nucleotides, the CDR3 is TGTGCCAGTACTCTTTCCGGGGGGGCAAAGAACACTGAAGCTTTCTTT. The entire variable domain, with the rest obtained from reference TRBV19 and TRBJ1-1, is as follows: DGGITQSPKYLFRKEGQNVTLSCEQNLNHDAMYWYRQDPGQGLRLIYYSQIVNDFQKGDIAEGYSVSREKKESFPLTVTSAQKNPTAFYLCASTLSGGAKNTEAFFGQGTRLTVV.

This clonotype was counted at least ten times. The chain is built from TRBV28 and TRBJ1-5, with TRBD1 identical over 8 bases. Per the germline V gene, CDR1 is MDHEN and CDR2 is SYDVKM. Trimming at V came to 7 bases and at J to 7 bases, leaving 6 bases not matched to a gene. The CDR3 contains 13 residues. CDR3 coding DNA: TGTGCCAGCACAACAGGGGGGATCCAGCCCCAGCATTTT. Translation gives CASTTGGIQPQHF.

The V and J genes are TRBV20-1 and TRBJ2-3, with D possibly TRBD2 on 5 matching bases. Trimming took 7 bases from V and 0 from J, leaving 11 bases between them. CDR1 and CDR2 (germline): DFQATT, SNEGSKA (reference sequence). The CDR3 has 13 amino acids. DNA of the CDR3: TGCAGTGGGGAGTACCCTAGCACAGATACGCAGTATTTT. It encodes CSGEYPSTDTQYF.

The CDR3 DNA reads TGTGCCAGCAGCGTATCTAGCGGGACCACCGGGGAGCTGTTTTTT. Protein sequence: CASSVSSGTTGELFF. V gene TRBV9 combines with J gene TRBJ2-2; 9 bases line up with TRBD2. CDR3 length: 15 residues. CDR1 and CDR2 from the germline V gene are SGDLS and YYNGEE. Unmatched junction bases numbered 2, after V lost 1 base and J lost 4 bases.

This clonotype has a count of ten or more. The chain has TRBV27 and TRBJ1-1, with D maybe TRBD1 (5 bases). The germline V gene has CDR1 MNHEY and CDR2 SMNVEV (reference sequence). Trimming shortened V by 10 bases and J by 8 bases, and 5 bases separated the two germline ends. CDR3 length: 8 residues. For the CDR3, the DNA is TGTGCCACAGGGGAAGCTTTCTTT. It encodes CATGEAFF.

The V call is TRBV28, the J call TRBJ1-5; TRBD1 might be the D (5 bases). The CDR3 totals 17 residues. The ends were cut back, 8 bases at V and 11 bases at J, with 31 bases in the middle. Germline-derived CDR1 and CDR2 are MDHEN and SYDVKM. CDR3 loop: CASVSGKGRLGAYAQHF. CDR3 coding DNA: TGTGCCAGCGTTAGCGGGAAGGGGAGGCTAGGGGCTTATGCCCAGCATTTT.

The rearrangement links TRBV28 to TRBJ2-7; D is ambiguous. V lost 3 bases and J lost 1, with 4 bases in between. The germline CDR1 and CDR2 sequences are MDHEN and SYDVKM. The CDR3 extends over 12 amino acids. DNA for the CDR3: TGTGCCAGCAGTTTTAATTCCTACGAGCAGTACTTC. It encodes CASSFNSYEQYF.

This clonotype has a count of ten or more. The chain carries TRBV7-6 and TRBJ2-5; unclear D gene. The CDR3 runs 14 residues. Trimming left V 2 bases short and J 0 bases short, with 7 bases between. The germline gives CDR1 SGHVS, CDR2 FNYEAQ. The CDR3 reads CASSLFSHQETQYF. DNA of the CDR3: TGTGCCAGCAGCTTATTCAGCCACCAAGAGACCCAGTACTTC.